One TCR beta chain is described in this entry. TCRdb called the 5' RACE reads again in MiXCR, with one record for every CDR3 protein. The repertoire has approximately 8,800 distinct CDR3 sequences, 36% of them found once; the top ten carry 6% to 7%. The sequence was obtained from a female donor with breast cancer. Sequenced input: tumor-infiltrating memory CD4+ T cells sorted from the breast tumor. Indicated subset: memory CD4+ T cells, CD4+CD45RO+CD25-.

Written as DNA, the CDR3 is TGTGCCAGCAGCGTAGGATTAGGGGGGACTGAAGCTTTCTTT. Encoded protein: CASSVGLGGTEAFF. This chain joins TRBV9 and TRBJ1-1; D is possibly TRBD1 (6 bases). CDR1 is SGDLS, CDR2 YYNGEE, per germline. This CDR3 comprises 14 residues. Trimming removed 0 bases at V and 5 bases at J, with 11 bases between.